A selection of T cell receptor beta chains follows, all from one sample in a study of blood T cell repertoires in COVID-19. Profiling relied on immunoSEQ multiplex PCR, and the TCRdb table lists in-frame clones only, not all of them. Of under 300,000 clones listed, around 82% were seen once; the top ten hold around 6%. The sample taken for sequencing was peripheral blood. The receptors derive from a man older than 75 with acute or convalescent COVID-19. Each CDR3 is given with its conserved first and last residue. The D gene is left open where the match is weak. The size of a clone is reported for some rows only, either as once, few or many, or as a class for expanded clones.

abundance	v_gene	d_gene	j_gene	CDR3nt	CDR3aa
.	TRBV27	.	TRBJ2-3	TGTGCCAGCAGCGACTACGACGGAGGCACAGATACGCAGTATTTT	CASSDYDGGTDTQYF
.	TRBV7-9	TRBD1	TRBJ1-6	TGTGCCAGCAGCTTAGGAGGCCGGGACAGGGAGACCCTCCACTTT	CASSLGGRDRETLHF
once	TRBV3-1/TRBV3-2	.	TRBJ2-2	TGTGCCAGCAGCCCCCGGGCAGGGGACGCCGGGGAGCTGTTTTTT	CASSPRAGDAGELFF
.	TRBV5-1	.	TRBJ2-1	TGCGCCAGCAGCCCTACGGGGTCCTACAATGAGCAGTTCTTC	CASSPTGSYNEQFF
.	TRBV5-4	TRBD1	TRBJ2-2	TGTGCCAGCAGGGACAGGGTAGGGGTCACCGGGGAGCTGTTTTTT	CASRDRVGVTGELFF
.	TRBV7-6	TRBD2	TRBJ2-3	TGTGCCAGCAGCTTAAGGGATAGCGGGGGGACCACCACAGATACGCAGTATTTT	CASSLRDSGGTTTDTQYF
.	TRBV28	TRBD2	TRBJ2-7	TGTGCCAGCGTCAGGATCAGCGGGAGCTCCTACGAGCAGTACTTC	CASVRISGSSYEQYF
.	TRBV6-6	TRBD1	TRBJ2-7	TGTGCCAGCAACCCCGGACAGGCCTCCTACGAGCAGTACTTC	CASNPGQASYEQYF
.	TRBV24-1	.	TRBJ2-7	TGTGCCACCAGTCGGGCGGGTGGGTACGAGCAGTACTTC	CATSRAGGYEQYF
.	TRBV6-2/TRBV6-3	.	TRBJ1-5	TGTGCCAGCAGTTACTCGGAGGGGAGGGGCGATAGCAATCAGCCCCAGCATTTT	CASSYSEGRGDSNQPQHF
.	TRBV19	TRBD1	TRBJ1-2	TGTGCCAGTAGTTGGGGACAGAACTATGGCTACACCTTC	CASSWGQNYGYTF
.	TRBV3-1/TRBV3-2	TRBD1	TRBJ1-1	TGTGCCAGCAGCCCAACCGGGACAGGGGGCTCGGTTGGCACTGAAGCTTTCTTT	CASSPTGTGGSVGTEAFF
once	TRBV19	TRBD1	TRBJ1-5	TGTGCCAGTAGTATAGAAGGCGGGACAGGGGTTCAGCCCCAGCATTTT	CASSIEGGTGVQPQHF
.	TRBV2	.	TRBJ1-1	TGTGCCAGCAGTGCTCAGGGATCTGAAGCTTTCTTT	CASSAQGSEAFF
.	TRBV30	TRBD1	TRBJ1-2	TGTGCCTGGACGGACAGGCCCCTGGAGGGCTACACCTTC	CAWTDRPLEGYTF
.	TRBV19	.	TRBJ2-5	TGTGCCAGTACGAACAGCCAAGAGACCCAGTACTTC	CASTNSQETQYF
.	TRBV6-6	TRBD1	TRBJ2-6	TGTGCCAGCAGGGGGACAGGAGTTTCTGGGGCCAACGTCCTGACTTTC	CASRGTGVSGANVLTF
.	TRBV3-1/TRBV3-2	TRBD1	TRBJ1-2	TGTGCCAGCAGCGCCCCGGACAGGGGAAATGGCTACACCTTC	CASSAPDRGNGYTF
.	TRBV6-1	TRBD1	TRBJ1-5	TGTGCCAGCAGTGAAACAGGGGGCGACCAGCCCCAGCATTTT	CASSETGGDQPQHF
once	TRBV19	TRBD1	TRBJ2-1	TGTGCCACCACGGGTAGGGACAGGGGGCCCCACAATGAGCAGTTCTTC	CATTGRDRGPHNEQFF
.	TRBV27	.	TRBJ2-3	TGTGCCAGCAGGTTCCAACTAGCAGATACGCAGTATTTT	CASRFQLADTQYF
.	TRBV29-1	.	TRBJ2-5	TGCAGCGTTTCCCCTTGGACAGTGGAAGAGACCCAGTACTTC	CSVSPWTVEETQYF